The next 29 T cell receptor beta chains were all read from a single sample in a study of blood T cell repertoires in COVID-19 (TCRdb year 2020). Library preparation was by the immunoSEQ multiplex PCR assay. This is the immuneACCESS table as TCRdb keeps it, with only in-frame sequences that have V and J called. A part of the clones is gone; compared with another copy, unresolved V genes explain less than half, and the rest is unexplained. The sample contains approximately 300,000 clones, approximately 92% of them found a single time. In total, the top ten clones hold roughly 6.8% of the sample. The material sequenced was peripheral blood. Receptors were obtained from a woman in her thirties with COVID-19, enrolled during active disease.

This chain joins TRBV5-1 and TRBJ1-6; tentatively, D is TRBD1 (5 bases). The CDR3 consists of 17 residues. Between the trimmed V and J ends, which lost 2 bases and 0 bases, there was a span of 12 bases. Germline CDR1 and CDR2: SGHRS and YFSETQ. The CDR3 coding sequence is TGCGCCAGCAGCTTCGTCGGGGGGAGCTCCTATAATTCACCCCTCCACTTT. Encoded protein: CASSFVGGSSYNSPLHF.

The sample holds one count of this clone. For the CDR3, the DNA is TGCGCCAGCAGCTCCACTCGACTAGCGGGAGTGCGAAGCGAGCAGTACTTC. Translating it yields CASSSTRLAGVRSEQYF. The rearrangement joins TRBV5-1 to TRBJ2-7, with 12 bases lining up with TRBD2. J lost 6 bases, V lost 3 bases, and 13 bases had no gene match. Germline V CDR1 and CDR2: SGHRS, YFSETQ. CDR3 length: 17 residues.

CDR3 in DNA: TGTGCCAGCACCCTGGGGGGGAGGAATGAGCAGTTCTTC. The encoded protein is CASTLGGRNEQFF. The V and J genes are TRBV7-9 and TRBJ2-1; 7 bases fit TRBD2. The V gene end was trimmed by 7 bases and the J gene end by 7 bases; junction bases not matched to a gene: 7. Germline lookup yields CDR1 SEHNR and CDR2 FQNEAQ (reference sequence). The CDR3 loop spans 13 amino acids.

The chain employs TRBV27 and TRBJ2-2, with 9 bases fitting TRBD2. Germline CDR1 reads MNHEY; CDR2 reads SMNVEV (reference sequence). V shed 5 bases and J 7 bases; nucleotides not matched to a gene: 5. The CDR3 contains 14 residues. This CDR3 is CASSAAGGNGELFF. DNA of the CDR3: TGTGCCAGCAGTGCAGCGGGAGGTAACGGGGAGCTGTTTTTT.

Concerning this clone: Distinct nucleotide sequences in the sample also encode this CDR3. This chain connects TRBV9 to TRBJ2-7; TRBD2 agrees at 8 bases. Germline assignment: CDR1 SGDLS and CDR2 YYNGEE. The CDR3 runs to 15 residues. Trimming at V came to 0 bases and at J to 2 bases, leaving 4 bases not matched to a gene. Here the CDR3 reads CASSVGTSGTYEQYF. The CDR3 DNA is TGTGCCAGCAGCGTAGGTACTAGCGGTACCTACGAGCAGTACTTC.

V is TRBV2 and J is TRBJ2-4; no clear D gene. The germline V gene encodes CDR1 SNHLY and CDR2 FYNNEI. The CDR3 has 14 amino acids. Trimming took 0 bases from V and 6 from J, leaving 9 bases between them. CDR3 sequence reads: CASSEAPGRNIQYF. In nucleotides, the CDR3 is TGTGCCAGCAGTGAAGCTCCGGGTAGAAACATTCAGTACTTC.

This clone has just a few counts. The rearrangement links TRBV3-1 (or the pseudogene TRBV3-2) to TRBJ2-5; the match to TRBD2 covers 8 bases. The CDR3 totals 18 residues. Germline V CDR1 and CDR2: LGHDT, YNNKEL (reference sequence). The V gene end was trimmed by 1 base and the J gene end by 1 base; junction bases not matched to a gene: 11. The CDR3 DNA is TGTGCCAGCAGCCAAGGACCGCTAGCGGGTCCCGTCCAAGAGACCCAGTACTTC. Translating it yields CASSQGPLAGPVQETQYF.

The chain couples TRBV4-1 to TRBJ2-1; D remains unclear. The CDR3 runs 16 residues. Trimming cost V 4 bases and J 4 bases, with 17 bases left between them. Per the germline V gene, CDR1 is MGHRA and CDR2 is YSYEKL. The CDR3 nucleotides read TGCGCCAGCAGCCCCTCCGTTATAGCAGCATACAATGAGCAGTTCTTC. Protein: CASSPSVIAAYNEQFF.

The V call is TRBV29-1, the J call TRBJ2-2; tentatively, D is TRBD2 (6 bases). The CDR3 is 14 amino acids. Trimming cost V 4 bases and J 4 bases, with 13 bases left between them. Germline CDR1 SQVTM, CDR2 ANQGSEA. The CDR3, as DNA: TGCAGCGTTGGCTTGTCCGGGAGCACCGGGGAGCTGTTTTTT. Amino acids: CSVGLSGSTGELFF.

As DNA, the CDR3 is TGCAGCGTTGAGGACAGGGGATACAATGAGCAGTTCTTC. It codes for CSVEDRGYNEQFF. The genes are TRBV29-1 and TRBJ2-1; TRBD1 aligns across 9 bases. This CDR3 is built from 13 residues. V lost 3 bases to trimming and J lost 4 bases; unmatched junction nucleotides: 1. Germline V gene sequence: CDR1 SQVTM, CDR2 ANQGSEA.

This clone was seen only once. V gene TRBV12-3 or TRBV12-4 combines with J gene TRBJ1-5, with D uncertain. Trimming removed 3 bases at V and 9 bases at J, with 12 bases between. The CDR3 extends over 13 amino acids. Here the CDR3 reads CASSLELTTPQHF. CDR3 DNA: TGTGCCAGCAGTTTGGAGCTTACGACGCCCCAGCATTTT.

The V call is TRBV12-3 or TRBV12-4, the J call TRBJ1-3; D call uncertain. The V and J ends lost 2 bases and 4 bases respectively, with 3 bases between them. This CDR3 spans 12 amino acids. Written as DNA, the CDR3 is TGTGCCAGCAGTTTAATAGGAAACACCATATATTTT. Protein product: CASSLIGNTIYF.

The chain uses TRBV7-2 and TRBJ2-2; TRBD1 matches 10 bases. This CDR3 spans 17 amino acids. Trimming removed 6 bases from V and 4 bases from J; junction bases left unmatched: 11. The V gene's germline CDR1 is SGHTA and CDR2 FQGNSA. Written as DNA, the CDR3 is TGTGCCAGCAGTCTAAGTGGTGGGACAGGGGTCACCGGGGAGCTGTTTTTT. Its protein product is CASSLSGGTGVTGELFF. Looking up the rest from reference TRBV7-2 and TRBJ2-2 gives the full variable domain: GAGVSQSPSNKVTEKGKDVELRCDPISGHTALYWYRQSLGQGLEFLIYFQGNSAPDKSGLPSDRFSAERTGGSVSTLTIQRTQQEDSAVYLCASSLSGGTGVTGELFFGEGSRLTVL.

As for this clone: Other nucleotide sequences in the sample specify the same CDR3. This chain links TRBV2 with TRBJ1-2, with TRBD1 matching over 8 bases. The germline gives CDR1 SNHLY, CDR2 FYNNEI. The CDR3 length is 13 residues. V was clipped by 9 bases and J by 3 bases; unmatched bases: 6. The CDR3 sequence: CASKAGGDYGYTF. The CDR3 nucleotides are TGTGCCAGTAAGGCAGGGGGCGACTATGGCTACACCTTC.

This sequence joins TRBV29-1 and TRBJ2-1; a possible D gene is TRBD2 (5 bases). The V gene's germline CDR1 is SQVTM and CDR2 ANQGSEA. Trimming left V 2 bases short and J 2 bases short, with 13 bases between. The CDR3 is 15 residues long. The CDR3 DNA reads as TGCAGCGTTGAACCAGCGGTCGACGCCTACAATGAGCAGTTCTTC. As protein: CSVEPAVDAYNEQFF.

The chain recombines TRBV21-1 with TRBJ2-5; the table calls TRBD1, which could not be checked here. TRBV21-1 is a pseudogene locus. The CDR3 has 14 residues. DNA of the CDR3: TGTGCCAGCAGCAAAGTGACAGGGGGGGAGACCCAGTACTTC. Amino acids: CASSKVTGGETQYF.

The chain combines TRBV2 with TRBJ2-2; tentatively, D is TRBD2 (5 bases). The CDR3 has 14 residues. Per germline, CDR1 SNHLY and CDR2 FYNNEI. V was shortened by 8 bases and J by 1 base, with 11 bases between the two germline ends. The CDR3 here is CASGSRENTGELFF. In nucleotides, the CDR3 is TGTGCCAGCGGAAGCCGGGAGAACACCGGGGAGCTGTTTTTT.

This chain joins TRBV27 and TRBJ2-7; a weak D match, TRBD2 (6 bases). Trimming pared 3 bases from V and 3 bases from J, leaving 12 bases between. The CDR3 totals 14 residues. CDR1 is MNHEY and CDR2 is SMNVEV in the germline V gene (reference sequence). The CDR3 region has the DNA TGTGCCAGCAGTTTGGTCGCCGGGAGCTACGAGCAGTACTTC. It codes for CASSLVAGSYEQYF.

The V call is TRBV11-2, the J call TRBJ2-1; D is perhaps TRBD1 (6 bases). The germline CDR1 and CDR2 sequences are SGHAT and FQNNGV. CDR3 size: 16 residues. Trimming pared 4 bases from V and 2 bases from J, leaving 15 bases between. The CDR3 DNA is TGTGCCAGCAGCTCCCAACAGGGTCTCCCCTACAATGAGCAGTTCTTC. This codes for CASSSQQGLPYNEQFF.

The gene calls are TRBV6-6 and TRBJ2-7; 7 bases map to TRBD1. The germline gives CDR1 MNHNY, CDR2 SVGAGI (reference sequence). J gave up 2 bases and V 7 bases, and 8 bases lay outside the gene matches. The length of the CDR3 is 14 residues. In nucleotides, the CDR3 is TGTGCCAGCACCTCGACAGGGTTTCCCTACGAGCAGTACTTC. This codes for CASTSTGFPYEQYF.

The rearrangement links TRBV7-3 to TRBJ1-1, with a tentative D call TRBD1 (6 bases). This CDR3 contains 12 residues. Germline CDR1 and CDR2: SGHTA and FQGTGA. V was trimmed by 3 bases and J by 8 bases, leaving 10 bases between them. The CDR3 sequence is CASSFDRKEAFF. CDR3 DNA: TGTGCCAGCAGCTTCGACAGGAAGGAAGCTTTCTTT.

This clone was recorded only once. V gene TRBV11-3 combines with J gene TRBJ2-1; D is uncertain. V was trimmed by 4 bases and J by 10 bases, leaving 14 bases between them. Germline V gene data show CDR1 as SGHNT and CDR2 as YENEEA. This CDR3 is built from 13 residues. CDR3 nucleotide sequence: TGTGCCAGCAGCTCCAAGACTGGGTGGGAGCAGTTCTTC. As protein: CASSSKTGWEQFF.

This clone has only a few counts. This chain connects TRBV11-2 to TRBJ2-5; 9 nucleotides agree with TRBD2. V trimming: 0 bases; J trimming: 5 bases; junction bases outside the gene matches: 7. From germline, CDR1 is SGHAT and CDR2 FQNNGV. This CDR3 spans 16 amino acids. CDR3 loop: CASSLDGAGGVETQYF. CDR3 in DNA: TGTGCCAGCAGCTTAGATGGGGCGGGAGGGGTGGAGACCCAGTACTTC. Based on the CDR3 plus reference TRBV11-2 and TRBJ2-5, the full variable domain is EAGVAQSPRYKIIEKRQSVAFWCNPISGHATLYWYQQILGQGPKLLIQFQNNGVVDDSQLPKDRFSAERLKGVDSTLKIQPAKLEDSAVYLCASSLDGAGGVETQYFGPGTRLLVL.

This chain joins TRBV24-1 and TRBJ2-7; TRBD1 aligns across 9 bases. V shed 3 bases, J shed 6 bases, and the junction held 5 bases outside the gene matches. CDR3 length: 14 residues. The germline V gene has CDR1 KGHDR and CDR2 SFDVKD. Here the CDR3 DNA reads TGTGCCACCAGTGATGCACAGGGGGCAGGCGAGCAGTACTTC. It codes for CATSDAQGAGEQYF.

The V and J genes are TRBV5-6 and TRBJ1-1, with unresolved D. V dropped 4 bases and J dropped 4 bases, with 11 bases sitting between them. This CDR3 has 13 residues. Germline V gene data show CDR1 as SGHDT and CDR2 as YYEEEE. CDR3: CASSLDLSTEAFF. The CDR3 coding sequence is TGTGCCAGCAGCCTGGACCTCAGCACTGAAGCTTTCTTT. Full variable domain (rest looked up from reference TRBV5-6 and TRBJ1-1): DAGVTQSPTHLIKTRGQQVTLRCSPKSGHDTVSWYQQALGQGPQFIFQYYEEEERQRGNFPDRFSGHQFPNYSSELNVNALLLGDSALYLCASSLDLSTEAFFGQGTRLTVV.

V usage is TRBV2 and J usage is TRBJ2-1, with a tentative D call TRBD2 (6 bases). Germline V gene sequence: CDR1 SNHLY, CDR2 FYNNEI. Trimming removed 7 bases at V and 2 bases at J, with 15 bases between. The CDR3 has 15 residues. CDR3 in DNA: TGTGCCAGCAACTATCGGGACTTCCCCTACAATGAGCAGTTCTTC. As protein: CASNYRDFPYNEQFF. Variable domain in full (rest from reference TRBV2 and TRBJ2-1): EPEVTQTPSHQVTQMGQEVILRCVPISNHLYFYWYRQILGQKVEFLVSFYNNEISEKSEIFDDQFSVERPDGSNFTLKIRSTKLEDSAMYFCASNYRDFPYNEQFFGPGTRLTVL.

In regard to this clone: This same CDR3 is encoded by further DNA sequences in the sample. The rearrangement links TRBV19 to TRBJ2-1; 12 bases are shared with TRBD2. Losses at the gene ends were 2 bases for V and 5 bases for J; bases not matched to a gene: 1. The CDR3 covers 15 residues. CDR1 and CDR2 (germline): LNHDA, SQIVND (reference sequence). CDR3 residues: CASSIRLAGDNEQFF. The CDR3 DNA follows: TGTGCCAGTAGTATACGACTAGCGGGGGACAATGAGCAGTTCTTC.

The rearrangement links TRBV18 to TRBJ1-4, with unresolved D. The CDR3 consists of 15 residues. The V end was cut by 3 bases, the J end by 7 bases, with 15 bases between. Per germline, CDR1 KGHSH and CDR2 LQKENI. The CDR3 loop is CASSPSIPTGEKLFF. CDR3 DNA sequence: TGTGCCAGCTCACCGAGCATCCCAACGGGTGAAAAACTGTTTTTT.

The chain employs TRBV4-3 and TRBJ2-1, with 7 bases lining up with TRBD1. The CDR3 covers 14 residues. The junction had 4 bases not matched to a gene; V was cut back by 4 bases and J by 4 bases. Germline CDR1 and CDR2: LGHNA and YSLEER. Here the CDR3 reads CASSRGQVYNEQFF. As DNA, the CDR3 is TGCGCCAGCAGCCGTGGACAGGTATACAATGAGCAGTTCTTC.